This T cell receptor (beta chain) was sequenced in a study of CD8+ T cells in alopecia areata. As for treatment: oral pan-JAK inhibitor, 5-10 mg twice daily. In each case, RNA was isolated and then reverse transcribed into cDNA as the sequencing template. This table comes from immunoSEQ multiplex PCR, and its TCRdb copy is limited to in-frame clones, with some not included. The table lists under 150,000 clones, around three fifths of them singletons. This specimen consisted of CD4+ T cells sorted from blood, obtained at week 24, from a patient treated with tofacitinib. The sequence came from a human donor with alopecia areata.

CDR3 nucleotides: TGTGCCTGGAGTGTTTGGCCAGCCGAGCAGTACTTC. It codes for CAWSVWPAEQYF. The chain has TRBV30 and TRBJ2-7; no clear D. Trimming removed 0 bases at V and 6 bases at J, with 9 bases between. CDR1 GTSNPN and CDR2 SVGIG come from the germline V gene (reference sequence). The length of the CDR3 is 12 residues.